These 8 T cell receptor beta chains were all obtained from the same sample, sequenced in a study of PD-L1 blockade in urothelial cancer. As for time point: pretreatment peripheral blood. Assay: immunoSEQ multiplex PCR; the TCRdb copy retains only in-frame clones and omits some. Seen here are about 76,000 clones, roughly 90% observed once, and the top ten hold over 4%. This specimen was PBMCs, taken around atezolizumab (anti-PD-L1) treatment. The receptors come from a man in his sixties or seventies with urothelial cancer.

The chain couples TRBV15 to TRBJ1-5; TRBD1 matches at 8 bases. V was clipped by 0 bases and J by 8 bases; unmatched bases: 9. The germline gives CDR1 LNHNV, CDR2 YYDKDF (reference sequence). This CDR3 region has 16 residues. The CDR3, as DNA: TGTGCCACCAGCAGAGATCCTGGGCCAGGGGGCGAGCCCCAGCATTTT. Amino acid sequence: CATSRDPGPGGEPQHF.

V usage is TRBV11-2 and J usage is TRBJ2-5; 7 bases are shared with TRBD2. Germline CDR1 and CDR2: SGHAT and FQNNGV. The CDR3 contains 15 residues. Trimming at V came to 5 bases and at J to 2 bases, leaving 8 bases not matched to a gene. CDR3 bases: TGTGCCAGCAGCACCGGGAGAGCGGGACAAGAGACCCAGTACTTC. Translating it yields CASSTGRAGQETQYF.

A single count supports this clone. The gene calls are TRBV6-5 and TRBJ1-1, with TRBD1 identical over 9 bases. This CDR3 is 15 amino acids long. J was trimmed by 4 bases and V by 7 bases; bases with no gene match: 10. Germline loops: CDR1 MNHEY, CDR2 SVGAGI. DNA of the CDR3: TGTGCCAGCAACCTAAGACAGGGGGGGTTCACTGAAGCTTTCTTT. Its translation: CASNLRQGGFTEAFF.

The V gene is TRBV19, the J gene TRBJ1-5; 9 bases align to TRBD1. V was pared by 4 bases and J by 3 bases, with 4 bases of the junction left unmatched. Germline CDR1 LNHDA, CDR2 SQIVND (reference sequence). The CDR3 runs 15 residues. CDR3 sequence reads: CASSTGQGFNQPQHF. The CDR3, as DNA: TGTGCCAGTAGTACCGGACAGGGGTTCAATCAGCCCCAGCATTTT. Supplemented by reference TRBV19 and TRBJ1-5, the full variable domain reads DGGITQSPKYLFRKEGQNVTLSCEQNLNHDAMYWYRQDPGQGLRLIYYSQIVNDFQKGDIAEGYSVSREKKESFPLTVTSAQKNPTAFYLCASSTGQGFNQPQHFGDGTRLSIL.

The rearrangement uses TRBV27 and TRBJ1-3, with 7 bases aligning to TRBD1. Germline V CDR1 and CDR2: MNHEY, SMNVEV (reference sequence). The CDR3 spans 16 residues. V shed 4 bases, J shed 3 bases, and the junction held 9 bases outside the gene matches. CDR3 sequence reads: CASSSNGGQFGNTIYF. The CDR3 nucleotides are TGTGCCAGCAGTTCGAATGGGGGACAGTTTGGAAACACCATATATTTT.

The rearrangement uses TRBV29-1 and TRBJ1-5; D gene ambiguous. Germline V CDR1 and CDR2: SQVTM, ANQGSEA. Trimming took off 5 bases at V and 2 bases at J, with 7 bases between the two ends. The CDR3 consists of 12 residues. CDR3 sequence (DNA): TGCAGCGTTATTTCGGGCAATCAGCCCCAGCATTTT. It codes for CSVISGNQPQHF.

The chain couples TRBV5-4 to TRBJ1-4; 7 bases match TRBD1. V gave up 3 bases and J gave up 8 bases; unmatched junction bases: 7. Per the germline V gene, CDR1 is SGHNT and CDR2 is YYREEE (reference sequence). This CDR3 has 14 residues. The CDR3 protein is CASSSQGGLEKLFF. The CDR3 bases are TGTGCCAGCAGCTCCCAGGGGGGATTGGAAAAACTGTTTTTT.

The CDR3 nucleotides read TGTGCCACCGCTGAAGGGGTAAGCTCCTACAATGAGCAGTTCTTC. Its protein is CATAEGVSSYNEQFF. The rearrangement joins TRBV2 to TRBJ2-1, with TRBD1 as a possible D gene (5 bases). The germline gives CDR1 SNHLY, CDR2 FYNNEI. V dropped 10 bases and J dropped 0 bases, with 16 bases sitting between them. This CDR3 has 15 residues.